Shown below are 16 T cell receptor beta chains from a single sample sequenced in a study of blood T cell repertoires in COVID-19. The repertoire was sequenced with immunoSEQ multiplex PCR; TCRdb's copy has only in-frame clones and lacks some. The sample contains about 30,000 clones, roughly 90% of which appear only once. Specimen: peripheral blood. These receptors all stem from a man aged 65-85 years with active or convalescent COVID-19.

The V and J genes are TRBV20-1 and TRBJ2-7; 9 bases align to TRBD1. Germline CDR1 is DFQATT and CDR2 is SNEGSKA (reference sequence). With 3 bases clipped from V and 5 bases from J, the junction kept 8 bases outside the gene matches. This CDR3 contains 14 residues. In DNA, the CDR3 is TGCAGTGCTAGTACAGGGGGCGCCGGGGACGAGCAGTACTTC. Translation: CSASTGGAGDEQYF.

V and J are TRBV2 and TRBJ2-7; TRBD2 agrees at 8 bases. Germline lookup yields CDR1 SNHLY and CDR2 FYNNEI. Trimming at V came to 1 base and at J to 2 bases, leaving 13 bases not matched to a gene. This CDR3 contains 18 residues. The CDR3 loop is CASSEGLSGRGPPYEQYV. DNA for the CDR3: TGTGCCAGCAGTGAAGGGCTGAGCGGGAGAGGCCCCCCCTACGAGCAGTACGTC.

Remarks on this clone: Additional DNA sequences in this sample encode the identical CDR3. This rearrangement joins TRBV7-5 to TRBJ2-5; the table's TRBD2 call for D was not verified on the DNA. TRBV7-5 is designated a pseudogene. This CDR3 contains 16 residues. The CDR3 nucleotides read TGTGCCAGAAGCCCTAGACCGAAGAGCTCCCGGGTGACCCAGTACTTC. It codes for CARSPRPKSSRVTQYF.

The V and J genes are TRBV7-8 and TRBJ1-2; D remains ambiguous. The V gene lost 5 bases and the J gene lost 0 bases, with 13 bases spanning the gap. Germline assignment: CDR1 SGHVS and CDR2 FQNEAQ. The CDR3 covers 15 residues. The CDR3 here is CASSPPLSANYGYTF. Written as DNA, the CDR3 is TGTGCCAGCAGCCCCCCCCTGTCAGCTAACTATGGCTACACCTTC.

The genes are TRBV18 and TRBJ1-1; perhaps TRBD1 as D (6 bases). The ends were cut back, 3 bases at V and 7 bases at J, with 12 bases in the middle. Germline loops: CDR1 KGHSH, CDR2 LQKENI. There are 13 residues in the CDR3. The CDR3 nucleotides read TGTGCCAGCTCACCGACACCACAGGGTGAAGCTTTCTTT. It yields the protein CASSPTPQGEAFF.

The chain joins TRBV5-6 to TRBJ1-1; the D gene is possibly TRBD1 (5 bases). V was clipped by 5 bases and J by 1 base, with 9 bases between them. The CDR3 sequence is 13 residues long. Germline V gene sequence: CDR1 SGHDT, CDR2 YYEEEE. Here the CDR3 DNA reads TGTGCCAGCAGGTATACAGGGAACACTGAAGCTTTCTTT. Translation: CASRYTGNTEAFF. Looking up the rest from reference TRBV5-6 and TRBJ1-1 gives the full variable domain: DAGVTQSPTHLIKTRGQQVTLRCSPKSGHDTVSWYQQALGQGPQFIFQYYEEEERQRGNFPDRFSGHQFPNYSSELNVNALLLGDSALYLCASRYTGNTEAFFGQGTRLTVV.

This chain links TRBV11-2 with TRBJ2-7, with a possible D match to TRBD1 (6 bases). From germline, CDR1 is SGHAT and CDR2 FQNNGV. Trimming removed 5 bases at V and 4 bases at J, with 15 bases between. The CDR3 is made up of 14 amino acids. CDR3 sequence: CASSVGTQIYEQYF. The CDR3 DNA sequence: TGTGCCAGCAGCGTCGGGACACAGATTTACGAGCAGTACTTC.

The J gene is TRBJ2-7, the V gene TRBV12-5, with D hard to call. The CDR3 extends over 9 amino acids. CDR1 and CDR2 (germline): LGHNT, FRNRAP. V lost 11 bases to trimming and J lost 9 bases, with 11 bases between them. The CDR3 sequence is CAPGDGQYF. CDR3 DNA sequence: TGTGCTCCCGGAGACGGGCAGTACTTC.

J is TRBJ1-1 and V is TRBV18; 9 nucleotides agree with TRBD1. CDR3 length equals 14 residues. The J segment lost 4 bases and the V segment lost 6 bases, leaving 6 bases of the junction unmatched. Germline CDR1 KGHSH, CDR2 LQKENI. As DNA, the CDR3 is TGTGCCAGCTCGCCAAAGACAGGGGGCACTGAAGCTTTCTTT. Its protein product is CASSPKTGGTEAFF.

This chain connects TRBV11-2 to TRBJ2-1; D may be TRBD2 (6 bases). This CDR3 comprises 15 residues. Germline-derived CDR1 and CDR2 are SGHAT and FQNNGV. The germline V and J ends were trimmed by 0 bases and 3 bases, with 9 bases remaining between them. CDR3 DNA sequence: TGTGCCAGCAGCTTAGATGCGGGGATCTACAATGAGCAGTTCTTC. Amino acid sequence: CASSLDAGIYNEQFF.

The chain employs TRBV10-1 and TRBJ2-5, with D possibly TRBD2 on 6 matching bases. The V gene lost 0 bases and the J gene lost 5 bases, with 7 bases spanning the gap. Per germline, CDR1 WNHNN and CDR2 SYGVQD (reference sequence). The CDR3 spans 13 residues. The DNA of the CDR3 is TGCGCCAGCAGTGAGTCGGGGAGGGAGACCCAGTACTTC. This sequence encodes CASSESGRETQYF.

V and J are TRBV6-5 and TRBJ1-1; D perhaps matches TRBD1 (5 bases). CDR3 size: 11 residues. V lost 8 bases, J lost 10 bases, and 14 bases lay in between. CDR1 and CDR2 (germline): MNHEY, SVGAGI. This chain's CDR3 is CASLGGFGAFF. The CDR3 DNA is TGTGCCAGCCTGGGGGGTTTCGGAGCTTTCTTT.

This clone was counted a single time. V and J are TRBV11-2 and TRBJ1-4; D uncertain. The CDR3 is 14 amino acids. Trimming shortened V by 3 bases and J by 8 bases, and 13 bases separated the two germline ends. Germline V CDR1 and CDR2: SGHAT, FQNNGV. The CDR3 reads CASSFQPGKEKLFF. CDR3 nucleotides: TGTGCCAGCAGCTTTCAGCCGGGAAAGGAAAAACTGTTTTTT.

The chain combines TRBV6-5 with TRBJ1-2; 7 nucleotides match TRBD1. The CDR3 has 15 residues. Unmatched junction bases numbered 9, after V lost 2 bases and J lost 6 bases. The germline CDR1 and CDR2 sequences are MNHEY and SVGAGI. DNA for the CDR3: TGTGCCAGCAGTTACGGAAAACAGGGGTTGCATGGCTACACCTTC. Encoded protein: CASSYGKQGLHGYTF.

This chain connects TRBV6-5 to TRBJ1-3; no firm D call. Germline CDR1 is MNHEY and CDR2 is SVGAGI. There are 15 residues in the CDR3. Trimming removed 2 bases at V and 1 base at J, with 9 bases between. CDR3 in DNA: TGTGCCAGCAGTTACGGTCGGAGGTCTGGAAACACCATATATTTT. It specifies CASSYGRRSGNTIYF.

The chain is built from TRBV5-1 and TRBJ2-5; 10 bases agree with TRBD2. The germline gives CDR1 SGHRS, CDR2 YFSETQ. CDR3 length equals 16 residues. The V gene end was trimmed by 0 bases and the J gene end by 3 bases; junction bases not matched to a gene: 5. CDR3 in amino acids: CASSLDPGLAKETQYF. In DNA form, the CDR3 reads TGCGCCAGCAGCTTGGATCCGGGACTAGCGAAAGAGACCCAGTACTTC.